Given below is one T cell receptor beta chain in context. The antigen is unknown. Unmatched junction bases numbered 14, after V lost 6 bases and J lost 5 bases. Germline V CDR1 and CDR2: KGHSH, LQKENI. The CDR3 is made up of 16 amino acids. The entry originates in a study of shared clonotypes between healthy human individuals. Study observations and caveats: Sharing across four donors was highest in naive CD4 (roughly 5%) and lowest in memory CD8 (approximately 0.4%).

Clones were read by immunoSEQ multiplex PCR, and TCRdb kept only the in-frame ones, dropping some. This table has 2.5 million or so clones, more than 80% appearing once. The sample was naive CD4+ T cells sorted from blood. Stated subset: CD45RA+ positively selected. This TCR came from a man younger than 30 in good health. The chain is built from TRBV18 and TRBJ2-5, with 8 bases fitting TRBD2. CDR3 in amino acids: CASSRPSGPGGETQYF. The CDR3 nucleotides are TGTGCCAGCTCCCGGCCCTCTGGACCGGGGGGGGAGACCCAGTACTTC.